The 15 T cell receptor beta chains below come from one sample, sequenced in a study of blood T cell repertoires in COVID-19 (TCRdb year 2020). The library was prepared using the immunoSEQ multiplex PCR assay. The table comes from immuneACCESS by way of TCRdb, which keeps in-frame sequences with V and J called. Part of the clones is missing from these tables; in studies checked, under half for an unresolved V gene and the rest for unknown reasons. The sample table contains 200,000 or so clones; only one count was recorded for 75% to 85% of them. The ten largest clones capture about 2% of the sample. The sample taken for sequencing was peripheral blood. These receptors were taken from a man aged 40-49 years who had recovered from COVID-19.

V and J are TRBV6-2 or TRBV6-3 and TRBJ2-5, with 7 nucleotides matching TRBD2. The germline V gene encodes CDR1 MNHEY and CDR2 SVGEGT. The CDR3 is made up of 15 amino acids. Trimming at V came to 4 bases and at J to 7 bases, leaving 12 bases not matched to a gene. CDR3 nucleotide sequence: TGTGCCAGCAGTTCCCGGGACTACAAGCTATCGACCCAGTACTTC. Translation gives CASSSRDYKLSTQYF.

CDR3 sequence (DNA): TGTGCCGTTAGCGAGGGCTATAATTCACCCCTCCACTTT. Protein: CAVSEGYNSPLHF. The V call is TRBV19, the J call TRBJ1-6; D remains unclear. V was clipped by 11 bases and J by 3 bases, with 11 bases between them. From germline, CDR1 is LNHDA and CDR2 SQIVND (reference sequence). CDR3 length equals 13 residues. The full variable domain, rest sourced from reference TRBV19 and TRBJ1-6, is DGGITQSPKYLFRKEGQNVTLSCEQNLNHDAMYWYRQDPGQGLRLIYYSQIVNDFQKGDIAEGYSVSREKKESFPLTVTSAQKNPTAFYLCAVSEGYNSPLHFGNGTRLTVT.

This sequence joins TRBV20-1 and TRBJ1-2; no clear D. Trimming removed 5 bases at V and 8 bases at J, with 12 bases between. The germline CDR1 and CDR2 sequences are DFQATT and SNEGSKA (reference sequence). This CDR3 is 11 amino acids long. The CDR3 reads CSARWTGGYTF. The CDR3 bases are TGCAGTGCTCGTTGGACTGGGGGCTACACCTTC.

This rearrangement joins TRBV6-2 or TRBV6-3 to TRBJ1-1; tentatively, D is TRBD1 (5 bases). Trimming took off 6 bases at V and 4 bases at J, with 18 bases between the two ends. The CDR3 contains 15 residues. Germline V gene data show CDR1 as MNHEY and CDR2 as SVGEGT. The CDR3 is CASSLGRGIITEAFF. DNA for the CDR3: TGTGCCAGCAGCCTGGGCCGGGGGATAATCACTGAAGCTTTCTTT.

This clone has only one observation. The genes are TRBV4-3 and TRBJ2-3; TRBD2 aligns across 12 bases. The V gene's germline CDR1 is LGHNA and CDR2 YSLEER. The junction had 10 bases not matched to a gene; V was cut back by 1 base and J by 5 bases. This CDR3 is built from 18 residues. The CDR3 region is CASSQGGLAGAPGDTQYF. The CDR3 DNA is TGCGCCAGCAGCCAAGGGGGACTAGCGGGCGCTCCAGGAGATACGCAGTATTTT.

Here the CDR3 reads CASSWVGGGNSPLHF. The CDR3 DNA is TGTGCCAGCAGCTGGGTCGGGGGTGGTAATTCACCCCTCCACTTT. The chain couples TRBV5-4 to TRBJ1-6; tentatively, D is TRBD1 (5 bases). The CDR3 spans 15 residues. V lost 3 bases and J lost 6, with 13 bases in between. Germline CDR1 SGHNT, CDR2 YYREEE (reference sequence).

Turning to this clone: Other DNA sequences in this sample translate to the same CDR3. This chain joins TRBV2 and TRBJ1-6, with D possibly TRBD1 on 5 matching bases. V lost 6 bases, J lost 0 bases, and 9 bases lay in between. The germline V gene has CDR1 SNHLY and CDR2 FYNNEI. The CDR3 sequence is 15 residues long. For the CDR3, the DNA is TGTGCCAGCAGGAGACAGAGCTCCTATAATTCACCCCTCCACTTT. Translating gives CASRRQSSYNSPLHF.

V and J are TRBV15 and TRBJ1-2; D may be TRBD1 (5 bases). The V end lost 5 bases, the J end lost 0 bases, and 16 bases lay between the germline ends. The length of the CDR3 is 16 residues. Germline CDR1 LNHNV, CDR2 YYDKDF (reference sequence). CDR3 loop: CATSAPGRASNYGYTF. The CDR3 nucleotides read TGTGCCACCAGCGCCCCCGGCAGGGCTTCTAACTATGGCTACACCTTC.

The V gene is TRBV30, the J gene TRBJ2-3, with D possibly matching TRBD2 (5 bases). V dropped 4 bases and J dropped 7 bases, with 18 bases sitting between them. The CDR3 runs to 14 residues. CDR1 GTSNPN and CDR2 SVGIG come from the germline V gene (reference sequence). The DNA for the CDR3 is TGTGCCTGGACTTCCGATCGAGAGCGGTATACGCAGTATTTT. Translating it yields CAWTSDRERYTQYF.

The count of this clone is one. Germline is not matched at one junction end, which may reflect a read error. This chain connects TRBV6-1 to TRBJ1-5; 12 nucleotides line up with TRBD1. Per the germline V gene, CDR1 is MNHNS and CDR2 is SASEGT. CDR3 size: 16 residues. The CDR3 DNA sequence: TGTGCCAGCAGGGAAGAGGGACAGGGGGCGCGGCAGCCCCAGCATTTT. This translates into CASREEGQGARQPQHF.

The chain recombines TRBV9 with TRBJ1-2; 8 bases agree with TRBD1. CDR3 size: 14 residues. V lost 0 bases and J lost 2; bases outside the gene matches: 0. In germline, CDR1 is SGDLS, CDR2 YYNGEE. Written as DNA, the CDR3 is TGTGCCAGCAGCGTAGGGGACAGGAACTATGGCTACACCTTC. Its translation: CASSVGDRNYGYTF.

DNA of the CDR3: TGTGCCACCAGTGATTTCCGTCGAGAGGCTGGAAACACCATATATTTT. Translating gives CATSDFRREAGNTIYF. The chain uses TRBV24-1 and TRBJ1-3; D is ambiguous. The germline V and J ends were trimmed by 1 base and 2 bases, with 11 bases remaining between them. The CDR3 length is 16 residues. CDR1 KGHDR and CDR2 SFDVKD come from the germline V gene.

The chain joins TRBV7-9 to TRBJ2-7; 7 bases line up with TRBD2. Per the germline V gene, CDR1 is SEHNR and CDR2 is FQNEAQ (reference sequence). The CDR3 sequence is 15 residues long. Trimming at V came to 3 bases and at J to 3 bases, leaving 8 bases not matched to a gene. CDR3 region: CASSLGLTSSYEQYF. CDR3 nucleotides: TGTGCCAGCAGCTTGGGACTAACCTCAAGCTACGAGCAGTACTTC.

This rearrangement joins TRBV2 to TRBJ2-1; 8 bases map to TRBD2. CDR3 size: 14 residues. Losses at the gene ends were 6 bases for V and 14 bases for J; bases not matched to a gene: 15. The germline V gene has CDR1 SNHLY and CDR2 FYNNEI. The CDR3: CASSARGTSVREFF. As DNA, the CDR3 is TGTGCCAGCAGCGCCCGAGGGACTAGTGTTCGTGAGTTCTTC. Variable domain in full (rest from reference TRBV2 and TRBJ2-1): EPEVTQTPSHQVTQMGQEVILRCVPISNHLYFYWYRQILGQKVEFLVSFYNNEISEKSEIFDDQFSVERPDGSNFTLKIRSTKLEDSAMYFCASSARGTSVREFFGPGTRLTVL.

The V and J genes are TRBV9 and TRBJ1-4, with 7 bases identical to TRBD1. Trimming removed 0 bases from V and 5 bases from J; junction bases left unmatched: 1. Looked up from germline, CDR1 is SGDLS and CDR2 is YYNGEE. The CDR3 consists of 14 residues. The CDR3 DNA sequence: TGTGCCAGCAGCGTAGGAGGGGGCAATGAAAAACTGTTTTTT. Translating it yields CASSVGGGNEKLFF.